These 32 T cell receptor beta chains originate from one sample sequenced in a study of shared clonotypes between healthy human individuals. Libraries were prepared by immunoSEQ multiplex PCR; TCRdb keeps only in-frame clonotypes and omits some of them. The profile shows over a million clones, roughly 80% of them singletons. Material: memory CD4+ T cells sorted from blood. Subset reported: CD45RA-negative fraction. All receptors come from a man between 18 and 29 years old in good health.

V and J are TRBV30 and TRBJ2-3; TRBD1 aligns across 7 bases. V lost 0 bases to trimming and J lost 6 bases; unmatched junction nucleotides: 9. CDR1 and CDR2 (germline): GTSNPN, SVGIG (reference sequence). The CDR3 spans 15 residues. CDR3 sequence reads: CAWSVLRTGADTQYF. The CDR3, as DNA: TGTGCCTGGAGTGTACTGAGGACAGGTGCTGATACGCAGTATTTT.

The rearrangement uses TRBV4-1 and TRBJ2-2; D possibly matches TRBD1 or TRBD2 (5 bases each). The germline V gene has CDR1 MGHRA and CDR2 YSYEKL. V lost 1 base and J lost 7, with 13 bases in between. This CDR3 is 15 amino acids long. The CDR3 sequence is CASSQVSRDGGELFF. The CDR3 bases are TGCGCCAGCAGCCAAGTAAGCAGGGACGGCGGGGAGCTGTTTTTT.

The gene calls are TRBV19 and TRBJ1-2; D gene unclear. Deletions cut 5 bases from V and 8 bases from J, with 18 bases between. Germline lookup yields CDR1 LNHDA and CDR2 SQIVND (reference sequence). The CDR3 has 14 amino acids. CDR3 DNA sequence: TGTGCCAGTAGTCCTGGTCTGGAGGTCGGGGGCTACACCTTC. As protein: CASSPGLEVGGYTF.

The chain has TRBV19 and TRBJ2-7; possibly TRBD2 for D (5 bases). The length of the CDR3 is 14 residues. The V and J ends lost 10 bases and 4 bases respectively, with 20 bases between them. Germline V lookup: CDR1 LNHDA, CDR2 SQIVND (reference sequence). The CDR3 region has the DNA TGTGCCACCCAACAGTCGGCGGGTAGTTACGAGCAGTACTTC. This gives the protein CATQQSAGSYEQYF.

This clone occurred many times. This chain uses TRBV30 with TRBJ1-1; 8 bases align to TRBD1. Losses at the gene ends were 4 bases for V and 2 bases for J; bases not matched to a gene: 6. The CDR3 has 14 residues. From germline, CDR1 is GTSNPN and CDR2 SVGIG (reference sequence). The CDR3 spells CAWMGTGFNTEAFF. The CDR3 DNA sequence: TGTGCCTGGATGGGGACAGGTTTTAACACTGAAGCTTTCTTT. Drawing the rest from reference TRBV30 and TRBJ1-1, the complete variable domain is SQTIHQWPATLVQPVGSPLSLECTVEGTSNPNLYWYRQAAGRGLQLLFYSVGIGQISSEVPQNLSASRPQDRQFILSSKKLLLSDSGFYLCAWMGTGFNTEAFFGQGTRLTVV.

This chain joins TRBV14 and TRBJ2-5; 12 bases are a match to TRBD2. In germline, CDR1 is SGHDN, CDR2 FVKESK. The CDR3 extends over 17 amino acids. The trim removed 3 bases at V and 5 bases at J, leaving 10 bases unmatched. The DNA for the CDR3 is TGTGCCAGCAGCCAGCGTAAGACTAGCGGGAGTAGCGAGACCCAGTACTTC. It codes for CASSQRKTSGSSETQYF.

This clone has just one count. This sequence joins TRBV10-1 and TRBJ1-4, with unresolved D. V shed 10 bases and J shed 0 bases, with 12 bases lying between them. This CDR3 region has 14 residues. The germline CDR1 and CDR2 sequences are WNHNN and SYGVQD (reference sequence). For the CDR3, the DNA is TGCGCCAACCCGAAGGGTGCAACTAATGAAAAACTGTTTTTT. Residues: CANPKGATNEKLFF.

This clone showed up just once. This chain joins TRBV30 and TRBJ2-5, with D possibly being TRBD2 (6 bases). V was cut by 4 bases and J by 9 bases, with 21 bases left in between. This CDR3 has 14 residues. From germline, CDR1 is GTSNPN and CDR2 SVGIG (reference sequence). The CDR3 is CAWNLGGLRGAQYF. The CDR3 coding sequence is TGTGCCTGGAACTTGGGAGGACTCAGAGGGGCCCAGTACTTC. Drawing the rest from reference TRBV30 and TRBJ2-5, the complete variable domain is SQTIHQWPATLVQPVGSPLSLECTVEGTSNPNLYWYRQAAGRGLQLLFYSVGIGQISSEVPQNLSASRPQDRQFILSSKKLLLSDSGFYLCAWNLGGLRGAQYFGPGTRLLVL.

V is TRBV6-1 and J is TRBJ1-6; D is unresolved. The CDR3 has 14 amino acids. Trimming stripped 7 bases from V and 4 bases from J, with 11 bases between. Germline values: CDR1 MNHNS, CDR2 SASEGT. CDR3 sequence: CASTGRRYNSPLHF. The CDR3 nucleotides read TGTGCCAGCACTGGCAGGCGATATAATTCACCCCTCCACTTT.

This clone has just a few counts. This chain uses TRBV7-9 with TRBJ1-4; a possible D gene is TRBD1 (6 bases). This CDR3 comprises 12 residues. V dropped 6 bases and J dropped 8 bases, with 10 bases sitting between them. Germline lookup yields CDR1 SEHNR and CDR2 FQNEAQ (reference sequence). The chain's CDR3 is CASRTGEEKLFF. The CDR3 nucleotides read TGTGCCAGCAGGACAGGTGAAGAAAAACTGTTTTTT.

The chain joins TRBV7-2 to TRBJ2-4; D perhaps matches TRBD2 (5 bases). Germline values: CDR1 SGHTA, CDR2 FQGNSA. V was shortened by 4 bases and J by 6 bases, with 13 bases between the two germline ends. This CDR3 region has 14 residues. The CDR3 DNA reads as TGTGCCAGCAGCTCGGGGAGAACCTTAAACATTCAGTACTTC. It specifies CASSSGRTLNIQYF.

This rearrangement joins TRBV29-1 to TRBJ1-2; D is uncertain. The CDR3 sequence is 13 residues long. V dropped 4 bases and J dropped 4 bases, with 13 bases sitting between them. The germline V gene has CDR1 SQVTM and CDR2 ANQGSEA. The CDR3 reads CSVVGFGGYGYTF. In nucleotides, the CDR3 is TGCAGCGTTGTTGGTTTCGGCGGCTATGGCTACACCTTC.

At least ten counts were recorded for this clone. The V and J genes are TRBV9 and TRBJ1-1; 7 nucleotides agree with TRBD1. The CDR3 is 14 residues long. Germline lookup yields CDR1 SGDLS and CDR2 YYNGEE. The trim removed 3 bases at V and 7 bases at J, leaving 9 bases unmatched. The CDR3 loop reads CASSARAGGNEAFF. The CDR3 region has the DNA TGTGCCAGCAGCGCTAGGGCAGGGGGGAATGAAGCTTTCTTT.

CDR3 coding DNA: TGTGCCAGCAGCCCCGGGCTAGCGGGGGGCGGCGCCGGGGAGCTGTTTTTT. Protein: CASSPGLAGGGAGELFF. The genes are TRBV11-2 and TRBJ2-2; TRBD2 matches at 11 bases. CDR3 length: 17 residues. The trim removed 5 bases at V and 6 bases at J, leaving 11 bases unmatched. Germline V gene lookup returns CDR1 SGHAT and CDR2 FQNNGV.

The J gene is TRBJ2-7, the V gene TRBV5-1, with D possibly TRBD1 on 5 matching bases. V dropped 3 bases and J dropped 6 bases, with 10 bases sitting between them. This CDR3 has 12 amino acids. Germline loops: CDR1 SGHRS, CDR2 YFSETQ. CDR3: CASSSGQSEQYF. CDR3 in DNA: TGCGCCAGCAGCTCTGGACAATCCGAGCAGTACTTC. Using reference TRBV5-1 and TRBJ2-7 for the parts outside the CDR3, the full variable domain is KAGVTQTPRYLIKTRGQQVTLSCSPISGHRSVSWYQQTPGQGLQFLFEYFSETQRNKGNFPGRFSGRQFSNSRSEMNVSTLELGDSALYLCASSSGQSEQYFGPGTRLTVT.

The chain uses TRBV25-1 and TRBJ1-2, with TRBD1 as a possible D gene (5 bases). Trimming took off 1 base at V and 4 bases at J, with 10 bases between the two ends. The CDR3 is 14 amino acids. CDR1 and CDR2 from the germline V gene are MGHDK and SYGVNS. CDR3 sequence reads: CASSESGDGYGYTF. CDR3 nucleotide sequence: TGTGCCAGCAGTGAATCGGGGGACGGCTATGGCTACACCTTC.

The V call is TRBV19, the J call TRBJ1-6; possibly TRBD1 for D (6 bases). Trimming left V 6 bases short and J 9 bases short, with 12 bases between. This CDR3 is 13 amino acids long. Germline V gene lookup returns CDR1 LNHDA and CDR2 SQIVND (reference sequence). The CDR3 spells CASSRDNGSPLHF. CDR3 nucleotide sequence: TGTGCCAGTAGCCGGGACAATGGTTCACCCCTCCACTTT.

The rearrangement joins TRBV5-4 to TRBJ2-5, with D unresolved. Germline assignment: CDR1 SGHNT and CDR2 YYREEE (reference sequence). V lost 3 bases and J 5 bases, leaving 14 bases between the germline ends. This CDR3 spans 14 amino acids. The CDR3 DNA follows: TGTGCCAGCAGCTCGATAGCTCGCAGGGAGACCCAGTACTTC. Protein: CASSSIARRETQYF.

The gene calls are TRBV19 and TRBJ1-2; D unresolved. The CDR3 is 15 amino acids. V lost 5 bases and J 4 bases, leaving 17 bases between the germline ends. The germline V gene has CDR1 LNHDA and CDR2 SQIVND (reference sequence). CDR3 sequence: CASSPSTGISYGYTF. The DNA for the CDR3 is TGTGCCAGTAGTCCCTCAACGGGGATATCCTATGGCTACACCTTC.

The V and J genes are TRBV21-1 and TRBJ2-7. TRBV21-1 is a listed pseudogene. This CDR3 spans 16 amino acids. The CDR3 DNA reads TGTGCCAGCAGCCCCCTAATAGGGCCGAGCTCCTACGAGCAGTACTTC. This encodes CASSPLIGPSSYEQYF.

This chain joins TRBV2 and TRBJ1-4, with 7 bases matching TRBD1. The CDR3 extends over 15 amino acids. Germline V CDR1 and CDR2: SNHLY, FYNNEI. V gave up 6 bases and J gave up 7 bases; unmatched junction bases: 11. The CDR3, as DNA: TGTGCCAGCAGCCCGCGACAGGGAGCTTCTGAAAAACTGTTTTTT. Protein sequence: CASSPRQGASEKLFF.

V is TRBV30 and J is TRBJ2-5; 8 bases are a match to TRBD1. From germline, CDR1 is GTSNPN and CDR2 SVGIG (reference sequence). V shed 0 bases, J shed 5 bases, and the junction held 5 bases outside the gene matches. The CDR3 covers 14 residues. The CDR3: CAWSVLRGHETQYF. Here the CDR3 DNA reads TGTGCCTGGAGTGTACTCAGGGGGCATGAGACCCAGTACTTC.

The chain uses TRBV10-3 and TRBJ1-6, with 9 bases fitting TRBD1. V was clipped by 4 bases and J by 8 bases; unmatched bases: 6. This CDR3 comprises 15 residues. Looked up from germline, CDR1 is ENHRY and CDR2 is SYGVKD. The CDR3 nucleotides read TGTGCCATCAGTGCCGACAGGGGGGTTTATTCACCCCTCCACTTT. Its translation is CAISADRGVYSPLHF.

The J gene is TRBJ1-2, the V gene TRBV20-1; D not certain. CDR1 is DFQATT and CDR2 is SNEGSKA in the germline V gene (reference sequence). V lost 4 bases and J lost 5, with 8 bases in between. The CDR3 has 11 amino acids. The CDR3 loop reads CSATTTYGYTF. CDR3 DNA: TGCAGTGCTACTACAACGTATGGCTACACCTTC.

CDR3 amino acids: CAWSVTGEKLFF. DNA of the CDR3: TGTGCCTGGAGCGTGACAGGAGAAAAACTGTTTTTT. The chain is built from TRBV30 and TRBJ1-4, with a possible D match to TRBD1 (6 bases). Germline values: CDR1 GTSNPN, CDR2 SVGIG (reference sequence). Deletions cut 3 bases from V and 8 bases from J, with 10 bases between. This CDR3 spans 12 amino acids.

Notes on this clone: Different DNA sequences within this sample yield the same CDR3. This chain links TRBV18 with TRBJ1-6, with 9 bases fitting TRBD1. V lost 5 bases and J lost 5; bases outside the gene matches: 1. The CDR3 spans 14 residues. Germline CDR1 KGHSH, CDR2 LQKENI. The CDR3 bases are TGTGCCAGCTCAAGGGACAGGGATAATTCACCCCTCCACTTT. It codes for CASSRDRDNSPLHF.

This clone appeared a single time. The chain recombines TRBV5-1 with TRBJ2-7; 8 positions match TRBD2. With V trimmed by 1 base and J by 4 bases, 7 bases remained unmatched. Germline lookup yields CDR1 SGHRS and CDR2 YFSETQ. CDR3 length: 15 residues. The CDR3, as DNA: TGCGCCAGCAGCTTGCTTTCGGGAGGGCCGTACGAGCAGTACTTC. The encoded protein is CASSLLSGGPYEQYF.

The V gene is TRBV27, the J gene TRBJ1-2; D gene unclear. The CDR3 contains 14 residues. Germline CDR1 MNHEY, CDR2 SMNVEV (reference sequence). The V gene lost 5 bases and the J gene lost 4 bases, with 14 bases spanning the gap. CDR3 DNA: TGTGCCAGCAGTGTCAAGGCCCCCGGCTATGGCTACACCTTC. As protein: CASSVKAPGYGYTF.

In regard to this clone: Within the sample, other DNA sequences also encode this same CDR3. The chain uses TRBV14 and TRBJ2-2, with no clear D. This CDR3 is built from 12 residues. Trimming removed 1 base from V and 6 bases from J, with 3 bases in between. Germline CDR1 reads SGHDN; CDR2 reads FVKESK. The chain's CDR3 is CASSQGPGELFF. The CDR3 DNA reads TGTGCCAGCAGCCAAGGGCCCGGGGAGCTGTTTTTT.

This rearrangement joins TRBV6-5 to TRBJ2-3; perhaps TRBD2 as D (6 bases). With 4 bases removed from V and 2 bases from J, the gap between germline ends came to 13 bases. Germline CDR1 reads MNHEY; CDR2 reads SVGAGI. The CDR3 extends over 15 amino acids. In nucleotides, the CDR3 is TGTGCCAGCAGTTTGGTTAGCGGATCCACAGATACGCAGTATTTT. Its protein product is CASSLVSGSTDTQYF.

The rearrangement links TRBV7-3 to TRBJ1-1, with no clear D. V lost 5 bases, J lost 11 bases, and 15 bases lay in between. The CDR3 is made up of 12 amino acids. Germline assignment: CDR1 SGHTA and CDR2 FQGTGA. The CDR3: CASSLPGLMAFF. The CDR3 DNA reads TGTGCCAGCAGCCTACCAGGACTGATGGCTTTCTTT.

The chain combines TRBV4-2 with TRBJ2-5; the D is unclear. The last part of the DNA fits TRBJ2-7 better; the J call may be wrong. The CDR3 totals 15 residues. Germline V gene sequence: CDR1 LGHNA, CDR2 YNFKEQ. The CDR3 loop is CASSQGEALAYEQYF. CDR3 coding DNA: TGTGCCAGCAGCCAAGGTGAAGCCCTAGCCTACGAGCAGTACTTC.